This TCR beta chain was captured in a study of T cell clusters in autoimmune cytopenias (dated by TCRdb to the late 2010s). For the wider study: The median TRB sequencing depth was around 50,000 reads per sample, and the median number of distinct TRB clonotypes was approximately 2,000 per sample. Alongside healthy, CLL and autoimmune hepatitis controls, autoimmune cytopenia patients had their peripheral blood TRB and IGH repertoires sequenced at active disease and again during treatment follow-up. The study was designed to test whether a disease-specific immune repertoire signature usable as a blood-based biomarker is carried by autoimmune cytopenia patients.

TRB amplification used about 0.25 ug of peripheral blood genomic DNA, tens of thousands of genome equivalents, per sample. TRB rearrangements were amplified by multiplex PCR following a touch-down protocol, with the TRB-A and TRB-B primer pools mixed in one tube. Illumina adapters and sample indices were added to the amplicons through two consecutive PCR reactions performed with Phusion HS II polymerase. The amplicons were gel-purified using the NucleoSpin Gel and PCR Clean-up kit, after which quantification was performed by Qubit and quality was checked on an Agilent 2100 Bioanalyzer. Sequencing of the libraries was done on an Illumina MiSeq with paired-end, single-indexed, 600-cycle runs. Per the authors' processing: Alignment and assembly of TRB reads were performed with MiXCR version 2.1.12 and the default MiXCR reference library. A clone was defined by each unique CDR3 nucleotide sequence, and the analysis included only productive sequences supported by at least two reads. To assess repertoire diversity, an R script computed alpha-parameterized diversity profiles (alpha 0 to 5), which included the Shannon (alpha 1) and Simpson (alpha 2) indices. The tcR package was used to compute combinatorial TRB VJ usage, which was then compared between cohorts by principal component analysis with ade4. TCRbeta CDR3s were clustered with GLIPH on cohort pairs matched by age and read depth, and cluster frequencies were compared by Wilcoxon test. Each entry corresponds to one CDR3 protein sequence from reads that TCRdb reprocessed, and DNA is not given. TCRdb, not the original authors, processed these V and J calls. The sample table on file contains around 7,400 distinct CDR3 sequences. The ten largest clones capture 28% of the sample.

Regarding this clonotype: No cognate antigen has been identified for it.

Measured from the cysteine to the phenylalanine, the CDR3 is 11 residues long. Only the protein is on record. From a lookup of the germline V gene, CDR1 and CDR2 are ENHRY and SYGVKD. Study-level results and caveats: TRB repertoire shifts, with less even repertoires in secondary cytopenia and CLL, mostly reflected lymphoma bias rather than autoimmunity. The T cell clusters were defined only in silico, and the functional role of the clusters was left to be validated experimentally. Roughly 2.9-fold more exclusive TRB clusters were observed in healthy donors than in active autoimmune hepatitis patients, consistent with an autoimmunity-wide signature. The GLIPH analysis suggested a lack of physiological T cell clusters in primary autoimmune cytopenia patients, since approximately 51 clusters were exclusive to healthy donors whereas approximately 16 were exclusive to patients. In the comparison of secondary cytopenia with CLL, the cluster-lack signature was not observed, apparently because the dominant lymphoma-associated repertoire masked the signature.

This chain joins TRBV10-3 to TRBJ2-7; TCRdb selects TRBD1, and the lack of DNA leaves this call unchecked. The sequence was obtained from a human donor with an autoimmune cytopenia or autoimmune hepatitis (not recorded which). The sequencing input was peripheral blood. This receptor carries the CDR3 CAIRGAVEQYF.